One and the same sample provided the 27 T cell receptor beta chains below, sequenced in a study of T cells in Graves' hyperthyroidism and ophthalmopathy. From RNA transcripts, TCR beta CDR3 regions were amplified. TCR CDR3 underwent first-round RT-PCR with the HTBI primer set. MiXCR, applied by TCRdb to the multiplex PCR reads, yields one record per CDR3 protein. The data show nearly 600,000 distinct CDR3 sequences, with about 14% seen just once and about 7% held by the top ten. Input material: blood. The origin of the receptors is a woman under 30 with Graves' ophthalmopathy.

Only a few counts were recorded for this clonotype. The chain is built from TRBV20-1 and TRBJ2-3, with 9 nucleotides matching TRBD1. This CDR3 has 15 residues. CDR1 is DFQATT and CDR2 is SNEGSKA in the germline V gene (reference sequence). V lost 6 bases and J lost 6; bases outside the gene matches: 13. CDR3 protein: CSALPRDREFDTQYF. The CDR3 DNA follows: TGCAGTGCGCTACCCAGGGACAGGGAGTTTGATACGCAGTATTTT.

This clonotype was seen at least ten times. The rearrangement joins TRBV7-9 to TRBJ2-3; no definite D call. The V gene's germline CDR1 is SEHNR and CDR2 FQNEAQ (reference sequence). The CDR3 totals 15 residues. Trimming cost V 3 bases and J 6 bases, with 16 bases left between them. CDR3 region: CASSFPVGSGDTQYF. CDR3 DNA: TGTGCCAGCAGCTTCCCTGTTGGATCCGGGGATACGCAGTATTTT.

In this sample, this clonotype turned up a few times. The V and J genes are TRBV4-1 and TRBJ2-7; D may be TRBD2 (5 bases). The germline CDR1 and CDR2 sequences are MGHRA and YSYEKL. V lost 1 base and J 3 bases, leaving 10 bases between the germline ends. There are 14 residues in the CDR3. This CDR3 is CASSQAPSSYEQYF. As DNA, the CDR3 is TGCGCCAGCAGCCAAGCTCCTAGCAGCTACGAGCAGTACTTC.

V is TRBV5-4 and J is TRBJ2-7, with D perhaps assigned TRBD1 or TRBD2 (5 bases each). The CDR3 sequence is 13 residues long. The germline V gene has CDR1 SGHNT and CDR2 YYREEE (reference sequence). V gave up 0 bases and J gave up 6 bases, with 10 bases separating them. The CDR3 reads CASSLEGTREQYF. CDR3 in DNA: TGTGCCAGCAGCTTGGAAGGGACGCGCGAGCAGTACTTC.

The table lists this clonotype with many counts. The CDR3 DNA reads TGTGCCAGCAGCTTAGGGACTAGCGGGAAATACGAGCAGTACTTC. It yields the protein CASSLGTSGKYEQYF. The rearrangement links TRBV11-2 to TRBJ2-7; 12 positions agree with TRBD2. The trim removed 1 base at V and 4 bases at J, leaving 2 bases unmatched. This CDR3 is built from 15 residues. Germline assignment: CDR1 SGHAT and CDR2 FQNNGV.

This clonotype was observed a handful of times. The V call is TRBV6-1, the J call TRBJ2-2; 12 positions agree with TRBD2. Germline trimming cut 6 bases from V and 6 bases from J; bases unmatched to any gene: 5. The CDR3 contains 15 residues. Germline V gene data show CDR1 as MNHNS and CDR2 as SASEGT. The CDR3 DNA is TGTGCCAGCAGCCTAGCGGGAGGGCCTCCCGGGGAGCTGTTTTTT. Amino acids: CASSLAGGPPGELFF.

This chain links TRBV30 with TRBJ1-2, with 7 bases matching TRBD1. Germline assignment: CDR1 GTSNPN and CDR2 SVGIG (reference sequence). This CDR3 contains 13 residues. The J segment lost 4 bases and the V segment lost 5 bases, leaving 7 bases of the junction unmatched. The CDR3 region is CAWGTADGYGYTF. The DNA for the CDR3 is TGTGCCTGGGGGACAGCCGATGGCTATGGCTACACCTTC.

Turning to this clonotype: A much larger clone differs by one base, so this may be a read error. This chain joins TRBV28 and TRBJ2-5; the D gene is possibly TRBD1 (10 bases). The J call is doubtful: the DNA matches TRBJ2-1 better. This CDR3 has 15 amino acids. Germline V gives CDR1 MDHEN, CDR2 SYDVKM. The CDR3 region has the DNA TGTGCCAGCAGGCGGGGGGGGGGACAGGGGAAGACCCAGTTCTTC. Amino acids: CASRRGGGQGKTQFF.

This clonotype has at least ten counts. The rearrangement uses TRBV2 and TRBJ1-5; D is perhaps TRBD1 (5 bases). This CDR3 spans 14 amino acids. Germline-derived CDR1 and CDR2 are SNHLY and FYNNEI. V dropped 5 bases and J dropped 6 bases, with 14 bases sitting between them. The CDR3 loop reads CASSRGAGLQPQHF. The CDR3 nucleotides read TGTGCCAGCAGTAGAGGGGCAGGGCTTCAGCCCCAGCATTTT.

This chain uses TRBV7-9 with TRBJ1-4; D may be TRBD1 (5 bases). This CDR3 spans 16 amino acids. The ends were cut back, 5 bases at V and 7 bases at J, with 20 bases in the middle. Germline CDR1 reads SEHNR; CDR2 reads FQNEAQ (reference sequence). CDR3 residues: CASSQADGAGSEKLFF. The DNA for the CDR3 is TGTGCCAGCAGCCAGGCTGACGGGGCGGGGAGTGAAAAACTGTTTTTT.

This clonotype was picked up many times. V and J are TRBV12-3 or TRBV12-4 and TRBJ2-1; 7 bases match TRBD2. CDR3 size: 15 residues. Trimming cost V 4 bases and J 6 bases; bases outside gene matches: 9. DNA for the CDR3: TGTGCCAGCAGTTCCGGGACTATAGCGGCCAATGAGCAGTTCTTC. As protein: CASSSGTIAANEQFF.

The rearrangement joins TRBV30 to TRBJ1-1, with D maybe TRBD1 (5 bases). V gave up 3 bases and J gave up 4 bases, with 12 bases separating them. From germline, CDR1 is GTSNPN and CDR2 SVGIG (reference sequence). The CDR3 length is 13 residues. The CDR3 nucleotides are TGTGCCTGGAGCCTAGTGGGGGGCACTGAAGCTTTCTTT. Translation gives CAWSLVGGTEAFF.

J is TRBJ1-5 and V is TRBV18, with 9 bases matching TRBD1. Germline values: CDR1 KGHSH, CDR2 LQKENI. The trim removed 3 bases at V and 4 bases at J, leaving 4 bases unmatched. This CDR3 contains 15 residues. The CDR3 loop reads CASSPWTGANQPQHF. The CDR3 nucleotides are TGTGCCAGCTCACCGTGGACAGGGGCGAATCAGCCCCAGCATTTT.

The chain couples TRBV7-6 to TRBJ2-3, with D perhaps being TRBD1 or TRBD2 (7 bases each). Trimming stripped 1 base from V and 7 bases from J, with 15 bases between. Germline lookup yields CDR1 SGHVS and CDR2 FNYEAQ. This CDR3 has 15 residues. CDR3 in amino acids: CASSLGERGQNTQYF. The CDR3 DNA sequence: TGTGCCAGCAGCTTAGGAGAGCGGGGACAGAATACGCAGTATTTT. Full variable domain (rest looked up from reference TRBV7-6 and TRBJ2-3): GAGVSQSPRYKVTKRGQDVALRCDPISGHVSLYWYRQALGQGPEFLTYFNYEAQQDKSGLPNDRFSAERPEGSISTLTIQRTEQRDSAMYRCASSLGERGQNTQYFGPGTRLTVL.

In this sample, this clonotype turned up a few times. V is TRBV4-3 and J is TRBJ1-1, with D maybe TRBD1 (6 bases). Germline CDR1 reads LGHNA; CDR2 reads YSLEER. Trimming stripped 0 bases from V and 5 bases from J, with 13 bases between. This CDR3 is 15 amino acids long. CDR3 in DNA: TGCGCCAGCAGCCAAGATAGGGGCACAGGGACTGAAGCTTTCTTT. It encodes CASSQDRGTGTEAFF.

This clonotype occurred many times. The V call is TRBV20-1, the J call TRBJ2-4; D is perhaps TRBD1 (7 bases). Germline-derived CDR1 and CDR2 are DFQATT and SNEGSKA (reference sequence). The CDR3 has 15 residues. Trimming left V 3 bases short and J 0 bases short, with 12 bases between. CDR3 sequence: CSARRGQLAKNIQYF. CDR3 in DNA: TGCAGTGCTAGGCGGGGACAGTTAGCCAAAAACATTCAGTACTTC.

This clonotype occurred many times. The rearrangement joins TRBV7-2 to TRBJ2-7; possible D gene TRBD1, 8 bases. The V gene lost 7 bases and the J gene lost 5 bases, with 18 bases spanning the gap. From germline, CDR1 is SGHTA and CDR2 FQGNSA. This CDR3 contains 14 residues. CDR3 coding DNA: TGTGCCAGCACCAACAGGGGGGGGGCAGACGAGCAGTACTTC. Its protein product is CASTNRGGADEQYF.

The chain couples TRBV5-1 to TRBJ2-3; 9 nucleotides line up with TRBD2. The CDR3 loop spans 18 amino acids. Looked up from germline, CDR1 is SGHRS and CDR2 is YFSETQ. V shed 0 bases and J 5 bases; nucleotides not matched to a gene: 13. CDR3 region: CASSLAVGSAGGLDTQYF. CDR3 nucleotide sequence: TGCGCCAGCAGCTTGGCCGTCGGATCAGCGGGAGGATTAGATACGCAGTATTTT.

The sample holds many counts of this clonotype. The chain combines TRBV11-2 with TRBJ2-3, with TRBD2 as a possible D gene (6 bases). CDR3 length: 14 residues. V lost 5 bases and J lost 2, with 11 bases in between. Germline assignment: CDR1 SGHAT and CDR2 FQNNGV. The CDR3 DNA sequence: TGTGCCAGCAGCCCCGGGACTGCCACAGATACGCAGTATTTT. This sequence encodes CASSPGTATDTQYF.

This clonotype was detected a few times. This sequence joins TRBV7-9 and TRBJ1-4, with D hard to call. The length of the CDR3 is 13 residues. Germline lookup yields CDR1 SEHNR and CDR2 FQNEAQ (reference sequence). V shed 3 bases and J shed 5 bases, with 7 bases lying between them. The DNA for the CDR3 is TGTGCCAGCAGCTTTTCCTTAAATGAAAAACTGTTTTTT. Encoded protein: CASSFSLNEKLFF.

Of note for this clonotype: This may be a read error: a much more frequent sequence differs by one nucleotide. The chain combines TRBV3-1 with TRBJ2-1, with D unclear. CDR3 size: 12 residues. CDR1 is LGHDT, CDR2 YNNKEL, per germline (reference sequence). CDR3 protein: CASRQVPGVQFF. The CDR3 nucleotides are TGTGCCAGCCGCCAAGTACCGGGCGTGCAGTTCTTC.

This clonotype was observed a few times. This chain's CDR3 is CASSVEQSGKQSYNEQFF. The DNA of the CDR3 is TGTGCCAGCAGCGTAGAACAAAGCGGGAAGCAGAGCTACAATGAGCAGTTCTTC. This chain links TRBV9 with TRBJ2-1; TRBD2 aligns across 7 bases. The germline V gene encodes CDR1 SGDLS and CDR2 YYNGEE. The V gene end was trimmed by 0 bases and the J gene end by 3 bases; junction bases not matched to a gene: 12. The CDR3 contains 18 residues.

There are a few counts of this clonotype. V usage is TRBV27 and J usage is TRBJ2-2; 9 positions match TRBD2. After removal of 3 bases from V and 6 bases from J, the junction contained 5 bases not matched to a gene. The CDR3 covers 15 residues. Germline values: CDR1 MNHEY, CDR2 SMNVEV (reference sequence). The DNA of the CDR3 is TGTGCCAGCAGTTTCGGGCGGGGGGGGGCCGGGGAGCTGTTTTTT. It yields the protein CASSFGRGGAGELFF.

This clonotype was counted many times. The rearrangement uses TRBV6-6 and TRBJ2-7; TRBD1 matches at 8 bases. J gave up 2 bases and V 2 bases, and 8 bases lay outside the gene matches. The germline gives CDR1 MNHNY, CDR2 SVGAGI (reference sequence). The CDR3 runs to 16 residues. In DNA, the CDR3 is TGTGCCAGCAGTTACCCTCGCGGACAGGGCACCTACGAGCAGTACTTC. As protein: CASSYPRGQGTYEQYF.

About this clonotype itself: A read error is likely, as this CDR3 ends without the conserved phenylalanine or tryptophan. This chain connects TRBV5-6 to TRBJ2-1, with D possibly called TRBD1 or TRBD2 (5 bases each). V was cut by 2 bases and J by 4 bases, with 13 bases left in between. The germline V gene encodes CDR1 SGHDT and CDR2 YYEEEE. There are 15 residues in the CDR3. The CDR3 DNA reads TGTGCCAGCAGCTTTCCGGGACCGATATACAATGAGCAGTTCCTC. This gives the protein CASSFPGPIYNEQFL.

Ten or more counts support this clonotype. This chain connects TRBV6-2 or TRBV6-3 to TRBJ2-1; D perhaps matches TRBD2 (6 bases). The germline gives CDR1 MNHEY, CDR2 SVGEGT. CDR3 length equals 15 residues. V lost 4 bases, J lost 4 bases, and 14 bases lay in between. The CDR3 loop is CASSLRDFEYNEQFF. CDR3 bases: TGTGCCAGCAGTTTAAGGGACTTTGAGTACAATGAGCAGTTCTTC.

The genes are TRBV20-1 and TRBJ1-5; D not certain. Trimming removed 6 bases from V and 0 bases from J, with 12 bases in between. CDR1 is DFQATT, CDR2 SNEGSKA, per germline (reference sequence). The CDR3 spans 14 residues. In DNA, the CDR3 is TGCAGTGCCGGACCCGGGGATAGCAATCAGCCCCAGCATTTT. Translated: CSAGPGDSNQPQHF.